The 16 T cell receptor beta chains below were found in one sample sequenced in a study of cytomegalovirus exposure and HLA in healthy donors. The PCR was carried out with 60 Vbeta primers and 13 Jbeta primers. The table came from immunoSEQ multiplex PCR; TCRdb's copy has only in-frame clones and leaves some out. This table holds roughly 130,000 clones, approximately 68% found once. Input material: PBMCs. Receptor source: a man aged 30 to 45 in good health and CMV-seropositive.

This clone was seen more than once but under ten times. The CDR3 spells CASSLGAEGTGKATEAFF. The CDR3 DNA reads as TGTGCCAGCAGCTTAGGAGCCGAAGGGACAGGGAAGGCTACTGAAGCTTTCTTT. This sequence joins TRBV7-9 and TRBJ1-1, with TRBD1 matching 9 bases. The J segment lost 5 bases and the V segment lost 1 base, leaving 14 bases of the junction unmatched. This CDR3 region has 18 residues. The germline V gene has CDR1 SEHNR and CDR2 FQNEAQ (reference sequence).

The chain carries TRBV5-4 and TRBJ2-1; D is perhaps TRBD1 (6 bases). The CDR3 contains 15 residues. The ends were cut back, 4 bases at V and 0 bases at J, with 11 bases in the middle. Germline-derived CDR1 and CDR2 are SGHNT and YYREEE (reference sequence). The CDR3 bases are TGTGCCAGCAGCCCGACAGGAGACTCCTACAATGAGCAGTTCTTC. Encoded protein: CASSPTGDSYNEQFF.

V gene TRBV7-2 combines with J gene TRBJ2-4, with D perhaps TRBD2 (6 bases). With 4 bases removed from V and 4 bases from J, the gap between germline ends came to 14 bases. The CDR3 totals 15 residues. The germline V gene encodes CDR1 SGHTA and CDR2 FQGNSA. CDR3 sequence (DNA): TGTGCCAGCAGCTGGGACTTCTTTTCGAAAAACATTCAGTACTTC. Amino acid sequence: CASSWDFFSKNIQYF.

V is TRBV6-6 and J is TRBJ2-7; TRBD2 agrees at 7 bases. The length of the CDR3 is 16 residues. Germline loops: CDR1 MNHNY, CDR2 SVGAGI (reference sequence). V was clipped by 4 bases and J by 3 bases; unmatched bases: 12. CDR3 nucleotide sequence: TGTGCCAGCAGTTCCACTGCCGGGACTACAAACTACGAGCAGTACTTC. Translation gives CASSSTAGTTNYEQYF.

This rearrangement joins TRBV6-5 to TRBJ2-7; tentatively, D is TRBD2 (6 bases). V lost 2 bases to trimming and J lost 6 bases, with 20 bases between them. The CDR3 has 16 amino acids. Germline-derived CDR1 and CDR2 are MNHEY and SVGAGI. CDR3 sequence: CASSYPGTPTKSEQYF. DNA of the CDR3: TGTGCCAGCAGTTACCCCGGGACTCCAACCAAGTCCGAGCAGTACTTC.

This chain connects TRBV27 to TRBJ2-3; the D gene is possibly TRBD2 (5 bases). The CDR3 runs 15 residues. Germline CDR1 is MNHEY and CDR2 is SMNVEV (reference sequence). V lost 2 bases, J lost 1 base, and 10 bases lay in between. The DNA of the CDR3 is TGTGCCAGCAGTTTAGACTACCTGGGCACAGATACGCAGTATTTT. It translates to CASSLDYLGTDTQYF.

The CDR3 DNA reads TGTGCCATCAGTGAGGCGACTAGCGGGCTATACGAGCAGTACTTC. Protein product: CAISEATSGLYEQYF. The chain has TRBV10-3 and TRBJ2-5; TRBD2 agrees at 10 bases. The DNA end is a closer match to TRBJ2-7, so the J assignment may be wrong. The length of the CDR3 is 15 residues. Germline CDR1 is ENHRY and CDR2 is SYGVKD.

This chain connects TRBV6-5 to TRBJ2-7; D perhaps matches TRBD1 (5 bases). The V end lost 1 base, the J end lost 0 bases, and 10 bases lay between the germline ends. The CDR3 has 15 amino acids. Germline V lookup: CDR1 MNHEY, CDR2 SVGAGI. For the CDR3, the DNA is TGTGCCAGCAGTTACTTGTCGACAGACTCCTACGAGCAGTACTTC. Amino acids: CASSYLSTDSYEQYF.

This chain links TRBV28 with TRBJ2-7, with D maybe TRBD1 (6 bases). The V end lost 2 bases, the J end lost 3 bases, and 11 bases lay between the germline ends. CDR1 is MDHEN and CDR2 is SYDVKM in the germline V gene. The CDR3 contains 14 residues. DNA of the CDR3: TGTGCCAGCAGTTTACCACAGGGTTACTACGAGCAGTACTTC. Its protein product is CASSLPQGYYEQYF.

The rearrangement links TRBV6-6 to TRBJ2-7; 8 bases line up with TRBD1. Trimming at V came to 6 bases and at J to 6 bases, leaving 4 bases not matched to a gene. This CDR3 has 12 amino acids. CDR1 MNHNY and CDR2 SVGAGI come from the germline V gene (reference sequence). The CDR3 reads CASRRQGSEQYF. The CDR3, as DNA: TGTGCCAGCAGACGACAGGGGAGCGAGCAGTACTTC.

The chain carries TRBV15 and TRBJ2-2, with 9 bases aligning to TRBD2. The germline CDR1 and CDR2 sequences are LNHNV and YYDKDF (reference sequence). Trimming took 4 bases from V and 3 from J; bases not matched to a gene: 6. The CDR3 contains 16 residues. In DNA, the CDR3 is TGTGCCACCAGCACCCTTAGCGGGAGAGACACCGGGGAGCTGTTTTTT. Translated, it gives CATSTLSGRDTGELFF.

This clone was found a few times. The chain recombines TRBV7-8 with TRBJ2-1, with 9 bases aligning to TRBD2. CDR1 and CDR2 (germline): SGHVS, FQNEAQ. CDR3 size: 15 residues. The junction had 5 bases not matched to a gene; V was cut back by 5 bases and J by 3 bases. CDR3 residues: CASSPLAGIYNEQFF. The CDR3 DNA reads TGTGCCAGCAGCCCTCTAGCGGGAATCTACAATGAGCAGTTCTTC.

This clone was seen a handful of times. V and J are TRBV27 and TRBJ2-5, with 8 bases identical to TRBD1. Germline V CDR1 and CDR2: MNHEY, SMNVEV (reference sequence). This CDR3 has 16 residues. V lost 5 bases to trimming and J lost 4 bases; unmatched junction nucleotides: 12. The CDR3 DNA sequence: TGTGCCAGCAGTCCCCTCCTGACAGGGGCTAGAGAGACCCAGTACTTC. It translates to CASSPLLTGARETQYF.

The chain couples TRBV15 to TRBJ2-1; D is possibly TRBD1 (6 bases). V was trimmed by 3 bases and J by 6 bases, leaving 18 bases between them. The V gene's germline CDR1 is LNHNV and CDR2 YYDKDF (reference sequence). The CDR3 runs to 16 residues. CDR3 residues: CATSSVFFRGINEQFF. The CDR3 coding sequence is TGTGCCACCAGCAGCGTATTCTTCAGGGGCATCAATGAGCAGTTCTTC.

The J gene is TRBJ2-1, the V gene TRBV19; D gene uncertain. This CDR3 has 13 residues. V shed 4 bases and J shed 10 bases, with 14 bases lying between them. CDR1 is LNHDA and CDR2 is SQIVND in the germline V gene (reference sequence). This chain's CDR3 is CASSTAQQTEQFF. The CDR3 DNA follows: TGTGCCAGTAGTACCGCGCAACAGACCGAGCAGTTCTTC. The full variable domain, in which reference TRBV19 and TRBJ2-1 provide the parts outside the CDR3, is DGGITQSPKYLFRKEGQNVTLSCEQNLNHDAMYWYRQDPGQGLRLIYYSQIVNDFQKGDIAEGYSVSREKKESFPLTVTSAQKNPTAFYLCASSTAQQTEQFFGPGTRLTVL.

Regarding this clone: The junction and the germline gene differ at one end; a read error may be behind it. The chain has TRBV10-3 and TRBJ2-3; D is unresolved. The V gene's germline CDR1 is ENHRY and CDR2 SYGVKD. The CDR3 consists of 14 residues. The CDR3 loop is CASSTLLRTDTQYF. The CDR3 nucleotides read TGTGCCAGCAGTACTCTCCTGCGTACAGATACGCAGTATTTT.